This T cell receptor beta chain derives from a study of shared clonotypes between healthy human individuals. Whole-study results and caveats: Sharing across a few donors was seen in 4% to 6.5% of naive CD4 clonotypes. A generally larger estimated richness was seen in naive subsets than in memory subsets. A reduction in generation probabilities was seen for non-shared clonotypes relative to those shared by all four donors.

Naive CD4+ cells were CD45RA-selected; the remaining cells were memory. TCRdb keeps only in-frame clones here, not all; method: immunoSEQ multiplex PCR. The sample holds hundreds of thousands of clones, around two thirds seen once. The CDR3 is made up of 12 amino acids. The germline V gene has CDR1 SGHAT and CDR2 FQNNGV. The V gene lost 2 bases and the J gene lost 9 bases, with 10 bases spanning the gap. This clone has only one observation. Antigen: not known. This TCR derives from a woman aged 25-40 years in good health. Sequenced input: memory CD4+ T cells sorted from blood. Subset noted: CD45RA-negative fraction. J is TRBJ1-1 and V is TRBV11-2; no clear D gene. The CDR3 DNA reads TGTGCCAGCAGCTTATATGGTGGTAAAGCTTTCTTT. It encodes CASSLYGGKAFF. The full variable domain, its missing parts supplied by reference TRBV11-2 and TRBJ1-1, is EAGVAQSPRYKIIEKRQSVAFWCNPISGHATLYWYQQILGQGPKLLIQFQNNGVVDDSQLPKDRFSAERLKGVDSTLKIQPAKLEDSAVYLCASSLYGGKAFFGQGTRLTVV.